One and the same sample provided the 27 T cell receptor beta chains below, sequenced in a study of shared clonotypes between healthy human individuals. This table comes from immunoSEQ multiplex PCR, and its TCRdb copy is limited to in-frame clones, with some not included. Here the sample spans more than 2,000,000 clones, approximately 95% being singletons. Sequencing used naive CD4+ T cells from PBMCs. As for subset: CD45RA+ positively selected. The receptors stem from a man aged 18-30 years in good health. Some clones in this sample may be carry-over from other donors' samples.

The chain is built from TRBV11-2 and TRBJ2-1, with D uncertain. Germline CDR1 and CDR2: SGHAT and FQNNGV. V shed 4 bases and J shed 7 bases, with 20 bases lying between them. This CDR3 is 16 amino acids long. CDR3 region: CASSSSVLFWENEQFF. The CDR3, as DNA: TGTGCCAGCAGCTCTAGTGTGTTATTTTGGGAAAATGAGCAGTTCTTC.

The chain couples TRBV6-6 to TRBJ1-3; perhaps TRBD1 as D (5 bases). With 2 bases removed from V and 9 bases from J, the gap between germline ends came to 5 bases. The germline V gene has CDR1 MNHNY and CDR2 SVGAGI (reference sequence). The CDR3 has 11 residues. CDR3 nucleotides: TGTGCCAGCAGTTACGGGGGCACCATATATTTT. Protein product: CASSYGGTIYF.

The chain combines TRBV6-6 with TRBJ2-7; D is unresolved. V shed 4 bases and J shed 0 bases, with 16 bases lying between them. The CDR3 has 16 amino acids. Germline V gene lookup returns CDR1 MNHNY and CDR2 SVGAGI (reference sequence). The CDR3 reads CASSSHLTSSSYEQYF. The CDR3 region has the DNA TGTGCCAGCAGTTCCCACCTGACGTCGAGCTCCTACGAGCAGTACTTC.

The J gene is TRBJ2-1, the V gene TRBV5-4; D might be TRBD2 (5 bases). The CDR3 has 15 residues. Germline V gene sequence: CDR1 SGHNT, CDR2 YYREEE (reference sequence). V dropped 4 bases and J dropped 2 bases, with 13 bases sitting between them. CDR3 nucleotide sequence: TGTGCCAGCAGCAAACTAGTGCCCGCCTACAATGAGCAGTTCTTC. As protein: CASSKLVPAYNEQFF.

The chain couples TRBV7-3 to TRBJ1-1; 11 nucleotides align to TRBD1. J was trimmed by 6 bases and V by 3 bases; bases with no gene match: 3. Germline-derived CDR1 and CDR2 are SGHTA and FQGTGA. The length of the CDR3 is 14 residues. The CDR3 nucleotides read TGTGCCAGCAGCTTGGGACAGGGGGTGTCTGAAGCTTTCTTT. Protein sequence: CASSLGQGVSEAFF.

The chain uses TRBV7-2 and TRBJ1-1; D remains ambiguous. The CDR3 totals 13 residues. Per germline, CDR1 SGHTA and CDR2 FQGNSA. V lost 5 bases and J lost 7, with 14 bases in between. The CDR3 bases are TGTGCCAGCAGCCCAATCCTGCGGGGTGAAGCTTTCTTT. Encoded protein: CASSPILRGEAFF.

The chain has TRBV6-1 and TRBJ1-2; D possibly corresponds to TRBD1 (6 bases). V lost 0 bases and J lost 4, with 12 bases in between. The germline V gene has CDR1 MNHNS and CDR2 SASEGT. The CDR3 contains 15 residues. CDR3 DNA: TGTGCCAGCAGTGAAGCGGGGGCTCCCCTCTATGGCTACACCTTC. This encodes CASSEAGAPLYGYTF.

This clone was seen just once. V gene TRBV6-1 combines with J gene TRBJ1-2; D is unresolved. The CDR3 loop spans 14 amino acids. V lost 1 base and J 7 bases, leaving 13 bases between the germline ends. Germline V gene data show CDR1 as MNHNS and CDR2 as SASEGT. The DNA of the CDR3 is TGTGCCAGCAGTGAAGACTCAACCGGCGGTGGCTACACCTTC. It specifies CASSEDSTGGGYTF.

The V gene is TRBV4-3, the J gene TRBJ1-1; D ambiguous. Germline values: CDR1 LGHNA, CDR2 YSLEER. The CDR3 totals 15 residues. Trimming cost V 1 base and J 1 base, with 10 bases left between them. The CDR3 sequence is CASSQGGGQNTEAFF. DNA of the CDR3: TGCGCCAGCAGCCAAGGGGGTGGGCAGAACACTGAAGCTTTCTTT.

Turning to this clone: Other DNA sequences in the sample encode the same CDR3. The CDR3 loop reads CASSVDGTSSYEQYF. The CDR3, as DNA: TGTGCCAGCAGCGTAGATGGGACGAGCTCCTACGAGCAGTACTTC. J is TRBJ2-7 and V is TRBV9, with D perhaps matching TRBD1 or TRBD2 (5 bases each). This CDR3 region has 15 residues. Deletions cut 0 bases from V and 0 bases from J, with 10 bases between. Per germline, CDR1 SGDLS and CDR2 YYNGEE. Drawing the rest from reference TRBV9 and TRBJ2-7, the complete variable domain is DSGVTQTPKHLITATGQRVTLRCSPRSGDLSVYWYQQSLDQGLQFLIQYYNGEERAKGNILERFSAQQFPDLHSELNLSSLELGDSALYFCASSVDGTSSYEQYFGPGTRLTVT.

The CDR3 is CASSEATPFKGRAQYF. CDR3 DNA: TGTGCCAGCAGTGAAGCTACCCCATTTAAGGGGAGGGCCCAGTACTTC. This chain uses TRBV6-1 with TRBJ2-5; 7 bases agree with TRBD2. CDR1 MNHNS and CDR2 SASEGT come from the germline V gene. The CDR3 runs to 16 residues. With V trimmed by 0 bases and J by 9 bases, 13 bases remained unmatched.

This clone was seen once. Sequence at one end of the junction differs from germline and may be a read error. This sequence joins TRBV5-1 and TRBJ2-2; D ambiguous. The CDR3 runs 13 residues. Looked up from germline, CDR1 is SGHRS and CDR2 is YFSETQ. The CDR3 loop is CASRLGNTGELFF. The CDR3 DNA is TGCGCCAGCAGGTTGGGCAACACCGGGGAGCTGTTTTTT. Drawing the rest from reference TRBV5-1 and TRBJ2-2, the complete variable domain is KAGVTQTPRYLIKTRGQQVTLSCSPISGHRSVSWYQQTPGQGLQFLFEYFSETQRNKGNFPGRFSGRQFSNSRSEMNVSTLELGDSALYLCASRLGNTGELFFGEGSRLTVL.

The chain uses TRBV9 and TRBJ2-2; 10 bases agree with TRBD1. The J segment lost 7 bases and the V segment lost 4 bases, leaving 10 bases of the junction unmatched. The CDR3 loop spans 16 amino acids. Germline values: CDR1 SGDLS, CDR2 YYNGEE. CDR3 sequence (DNA): TGTGCCAGCAGCCCCCGGACAGGGGGGGCAAACGGGGAGCTGTTTTTT. The encoded protein is CASSPRTGGANGELFF.

The chain employs TRBV28 and TRBJ2-3; D remains ambiguous. V was clipped by 4 bases and J by 4 bases, with 9 bases between them. The CDR3 length is 13 residues. Germline lookup yields CDR1 MDHEN and CDR2 SYDVKM. The DNA for the CDR3 is TGTGCCAGCAGTTCCCGGTCGCCAGATACGCAGTATTTT. Its translation: CASSSRSPDTQYF.

The V and J genes are TRBV2 and TRBJ2-7; tentatively, D is TRBD2 (7 bases). The CDR3 totals 14 residues. The V gene's germline CDR1 is SNHLY and CDR2 FYNNEI. Trimming took 2 bases from V and 6 from J, leaving 14 bases between them. CDR3 in amino acids: CASSERGGRSEQYF. The CDR3, as DNA: TGTGCCAGCAGTGAAAGGGGGGGGCGAAGCGAGCAGTACTTC.

The genes are TRBV10-3 and TRBJ2-7; 8 bases agree with TRBD2. Germline V gene sequence: CDR1 ENHRY, CDR2 SYGVKD. The trim removed 6 bases at V and 4 bases at J, leaving 14 bases unmatched. This CDR3 contains 16 residues. The CDR3 here is CAISTGDGRALYEQYF. The CDR3 nucleotides read TGTGCCATCAGCACGGGGGACGGGAGGGCCCTTTACGAGCAGTACTTC.

The chain uses TRBV14 and TRBJ2-3, with D unclear. Germline V gene sequence: CDR1 SGHDN, CDR2 FVKESK. The CDR3 consists of 12 residues. V lost 5 bases and J 3 bases, leaving 6 bases between the germline ends. CDR3 region: CASSLGTDTQYF. In nucleotides, the CDR3 is TGTGCCAGCAGCTTAGGGACAGATACGCAGTATTTT.

This chain uses TRBV9 with TRBJ2-3; 9 positions agree with TRBD2. CDR3 length: 16 residues. Trimming cost V 1 base and J 6 bases; bases outside gene matches: 9. The germline V gene has CDR1 SGDLS and CDR2 YYNGEE. CDR3 region: CASSVTAGGPGDTQYF. The DNA for the CDR3 is TGTGCCAGCAGCGTAACAGCGGGAGGACCGGGGGATACGCAGTATTTT.

The table lists this clone with a count of one. CDR3 protein: CASSYRPGLAVYEQYF. The CDR3 DNA follows: TGTGCCAGCAGCTATCGACCCGGACTAGCGGTCTACGAGCAGTACTTC. The rearrangement links TRBV7-2 to TRBJ2-7, with 10 bases aligning to TRBD2. CDR1 and CDR2 from the germline V gene are SGHTA and FQGNSA. This CDR3 spans 16 amino acids. J was trimmed by 3 bases and V by 4 bases; bases with no gene match: 9.

This chain uses TRBV27 with TRBJ1-5; 7 bases agree with TRBD1. The CDR3 loop spans 15 amino acids. Germline assignment: CDR1 MNHEY and CDR2 SMNVEV (reference sequence). V dropped 6 bases and J dropped 4; count of bases not matched to a gene: 9. The CDR3 DNA sequence: TGTGCCAGCAGGCCAGACAGGGTAAGAAATCAGCCCCAGCATTTT. Translation: CASRPDRVRNQPQHF.

The chain employs TRBV28 and TRBJ1-5; D is possibly TRBD1 (5 bases). Germline V gives CDR1 MDHEN, CDR2 SYDVKM. Trimming took 2 bases from V and 6 from J, leaving 8 bases between them. There are 13 residues in the CDR3. The CDR3 loop is CASSLSRGQPQHF. In DNA form, the CDR3 reads TGTGCCAGCAGTTTAAGTAGGGGTCAGCCCCAGCATTTT.

This clone was counted a few times. The chain carries TRBV28 and TRBJ1-5; 8 positions agree with TRBD1. J was trimmed by 5 bases and V by 3 bases; bases with no gene match: 6. This CDR3 is built from 15 residues. CDR1 is MDHEN and CDR2 is SYDVKM in the germline V gene. DNA of the CDR3: TGTGCCAGCAGTTTCCTGGACAGGGTGGATCAGCCCCAGCATTTT. The encoded protein is CASSFLDRVDQPQHF.

This rearrangement joins TRBV28 to TRBJ2-3; D may match TRBD1 or TRBD2 (6 bases each). Germline-derived CDR1 and CDR2 are MDHEN and SYDVKM. CDR3 length: 17 amino acids. The V and J ends lost 5 bases and 0 bases respectively, with 18 bases between them. CDR3: CASSLPGAWSSTDTQYF. The CDR3 DNA sequence: TGTGCCAGCAGTCTTCCGGGGGCGTGGTCTAGCACAGATACGCAGTATTTT. Full variable domain (missing parts from reference TRBV28 and TRBJ2-3): DVKVTQSSRYLVKRTGEKVFLECVQDMDHENMFWYRQDPGLGLRLIYFSYDVKMKEKGDIPEGYSVSREKKERFSLILESASTNQTSMYLCASSLPGAWSSTDTQYFGPGTRLTVL.

The genes are TRBV19 and TRBJ1-5, with TRBD1 identical over 7 bases. Trimming cost V 3 bases and J 7 bases; bases outside gene matches: 9. This CDR3 has 15 amino acids. Germline V gene sequence: CDR1 LNHDA, CDR2 SQIVND (reference sequence). CDR3 in amino acids: CASSMGKGAGQPQHF. CDR3 DNA sequence: TGTGCCAGTAGTATGGGCAAGGGGGCTGGCCAGCCCCAGCATTTT.

J is TRBJ2-1 and V is TRBV7-6; tentative D call: TRBD2 (5 bases). The CDR3 runs 15 residues. Per germline, CDR1 SGHVS and CDR2 FNYEAQ. V gave up 2 bases and J gave up 3 bases, with 11 bases separating them. The CDR3 DNA reads TGTGCCAGCAGCTTATTTCAACGGGACTACAATGAGCAGTTCTTC. This translates into CASSLFQRDYNEQFF.

The chain joins TRBV5-1 to TRBJ2-7, with D tentatively TRBD2 (5 bases). This CDR3 has 14 amino acids. V lost 0 bases to trimming and J lost 7 bases, with 14 bases between them. Germline V lookup: CDR1 SGHRS, CDR2 YFSETQ. The CDR3 loop is CASSLGRSGGEQYF. CDR3 bases: TGCGCCAGCAGCTTGGGTCGGAGCGGAGGTGAGCAGTACTTC.

This rearrangement joins TRBV5-1 to TRBJ2-1; 13 nucleotides agree with TRBD2. The V and J ends lost 4 bases and 9 bases, in that order; junction bases with no gene match: 7. The CDR3 runs 15 residues. From germline, CDR1 is SGHRS and CDR2 YFSETQ. CDR3 nucleotides: TGCGCCAGCAGCCCTACTAGCGGGAGGGCCATTGAGCAGTTCTTC. Amino acids: CASSPTSGRAIEQFF.